The rows below give T cell receptor beta chains drawn from one sample of a study of patients and donors after allogeneic stem cell transplantation. TCRdb fed the RT-PCR reads into MiXCR, producing one record per CDR3 protein. The sample holds some 200,000 distinct CDR3 sequences, around two fifths seen once. The sequenced material came from blood, either unsorted or a sorted T cell fraction (not recorded which). All receptors come from a human donor who was either an allogeneic HSCT recipient or a stem cell or donor lymphocyte infusion donor (not recorded which). It is not recorded whose cells these are; they may come from a transplant donor. The CDR3 runs from the conserved cysteine through the conserved F or W. The D gene is left open where the match is weak. Rows may omit the clone size; those that give it use once, few, many or a size class.

>TRBV9|TRBJ2-1|-|few
TGTGCCAGCAGCGTAGTCGACAGCGTGAATGAGCAGTTCTTC
CASSVVDSVNEQFF
>TRBV19|TRBJ2-7|-|few
TGTGCCAGTAGCCTTTCCGGACCCTACGAGCAGTACTTC
CASSLSGPYEQYF
>TRBV9|TRBJ1-1|-|-
TGTGCCAGCAGCGTAGTTCCGAACACTGAAGCTTTCTTT
CASSVVPNTEAFF
>TRBV10-3|TRBJ1-1|-|-
TGTGCCATCAGTGATAGGCAGAACACTGAAGCTTTCTTT
CAISDRQNTEAFF
>TRBV29-1|TRBJ2-7|TRBD1|-
TGCAGCGTTGTAGGGACAGGCGTATCCTACGAGCAGTACTTC
CSVVGTGVSYEQYF
>TRBV2|TRBJ1-1|-|-
TGTGCCAGCAGCCCGTCGAGAATGGAAATGAACACTGAAGCTTTCTTT
CASSPSRMEMNTEAFF
>TRBV29-1|TRBJ1-1|-|few
TGCAGCGTTGAAGATCTAGGCAGGACAGAGAACACTGAAGCTTTCTTT
CSVEDLGRTENTEAFF
>TRBV4-3|TRBJ1-2|-|-
TGCGCCAGCAGCCAAGATGGAGGCGGGGGGCTCTATGGCTACACCTTC
CASSQDGGGGLYGYTF
>TRBV4-2|TRBJ1-1|-|-
TGTGCCAGCAGCCAGATAAGAGAGAACACTGAAGCTTTCTTT
CASSQIRENTEAFF
>TRBV5-1|TRBJ2-3|-|few
TGCGCCAGCAGCTTGGCCTTCACAGATACGCAGTATTTT
CASSLAFTDTQYF
>TRBV12-3/TRBV12-4|TRBJ2-4|TRBD2|-
TGTGCCAGCAGTGACCCGGGACTAGCACTTGGCATTCAGTACTTC
CASSDPGLALGIQYF
>TRBV3-1|TRBJ1-5|TRBD1|few
TGTGCCAGCAGCCAAGGAAGGGGACAGGGGGGAGGCAATCAGCCCCAGCATTTT
CASSQGRGQGGGNQPQHF
>TRBV20-1|TRBJ2-1|-|-
TGCAGTGCCCCCGGGAACAATGAGCAGTTCTTC
CSAPGNNEQFF
>TRBV7-2|TRBJ1-2|-|-
TGTGCCAGCAGCTACCGGGACACTAACTATGGCTACACCTTC
CASSYRDTNYGYTF
>TRBV7-7|TRBJ2-5|-|few
TGTGCCAGCAGCTTAGTAGGAGGAGAGACCCAGTACTTC
CASSLVGGETQYF
>TRBV3-1|TRBJ2-2|TRBD2|-
TGTGCCAGCAGCCAGTTAGCGGGACCGAACACCGGGGAGCTGTTTTTT
CASSQLAGPNTGELFF
>TRBV7-9|TRBJ1-2|-|-
TGTGCCAGCAGCTTGGGACATCTCTATCAGGTTGGCTACACCTTC
CASSLGHLYQVGYTF
>TRBV2|TRBJ1-2|TRBD1|few
TGTGCCAGCAGTGGCGCCCGGGACAGGAGAAACTATGGCTACACCTTC
CASSGARDRRNYGYTF
>TRBV5-1|TRBJ1-2|TRBD1|few
TGCGCCAGCAGCTTGGGGCATGGACAGGCCGGGTATGGCTACACCTTC
CASSLGHGQAGYGYTF
>TRBV6-5|TRBJ2-1|-|-
TGTGCCAGCAGTTACTCGCCGAGCAATGAGCAGTTCTTC
CASSYSPSNEQFF
>TRBV9|TRBJ1-1|-|few
TGTGCCAGCAGCCCCCATAGGGGCACTGAAGCTTTCTTT
CASSPHRGTEAFF
>TRBV20-1|TRBJ1-1|-|-
TGCAGTGCTAGAGTGGCGGGGGCGAGAGCTTTCTTT
CSARVAGARAFF
>TRBV7-8|TRBJ1-2|-|few
TGTGCCAGCAGCTTAGGTGATCCCCGGCAGGGCGTTAATTTTTTCTATGGCTACACCTTC
CASSLGDPRQGVNFFYGYTF
>TRBV5-6|TRBJ1-1|-|few
TGTGCCAGCAGACCCGGACGGCAGACTGAAGCTTTCTTT
CASRPGRQTEAFF
>TRBV7-9|TRBJ2-2|-|-
TGTGCCAGCAGAACCTTTTCCGGGGAGCTGTTTTTT
CASRTFSGELFF
>TRBV4-3|TRBJ2-1|-|-
TGCGCCAGCAGCCAAGATCCTTTGAGGGAAAGCTCCTACAATGAGCAGTTCTTC
CASSQDPLRESSYNEQFF